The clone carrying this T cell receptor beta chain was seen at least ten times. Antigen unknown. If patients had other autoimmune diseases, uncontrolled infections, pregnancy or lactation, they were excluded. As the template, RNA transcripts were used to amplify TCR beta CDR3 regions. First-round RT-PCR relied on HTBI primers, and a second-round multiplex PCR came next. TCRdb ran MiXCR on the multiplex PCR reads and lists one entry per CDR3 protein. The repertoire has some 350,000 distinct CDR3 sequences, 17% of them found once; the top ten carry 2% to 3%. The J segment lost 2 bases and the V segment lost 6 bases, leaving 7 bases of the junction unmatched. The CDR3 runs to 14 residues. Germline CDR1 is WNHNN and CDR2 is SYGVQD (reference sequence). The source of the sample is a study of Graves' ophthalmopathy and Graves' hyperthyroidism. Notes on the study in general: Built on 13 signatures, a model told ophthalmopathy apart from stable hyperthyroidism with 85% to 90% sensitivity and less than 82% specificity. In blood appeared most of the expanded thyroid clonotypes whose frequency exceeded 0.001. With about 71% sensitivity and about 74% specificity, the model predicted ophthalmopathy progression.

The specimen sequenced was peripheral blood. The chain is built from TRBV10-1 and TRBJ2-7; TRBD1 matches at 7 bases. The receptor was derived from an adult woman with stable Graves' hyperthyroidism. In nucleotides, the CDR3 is TGCGCCAGCAGCCAAGGGGACAGAGCCTACGAGCAGTACTTC. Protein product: CASSQGDRAYEQYF.